One sample yielded the 18 T cell receptor beta chains listed below, sequenced in a study of blood T cell repertoires in COVID-19 (dated by TCRdb to 2020 to 2021). Library preparation employed the immunoSEQ multiplex PCR assay. Sourced from immuneACCESS, this table was stored by TCRdb with only in-frame sequences that have V and J called. A share of the clones is absent; for the studies checked, an unresolved V gene accounts for under half, and the remainder has no known explanation. Recorded for this sample are under 200,000 clones; less than 85% of them occurred a single time. The ten largest clonotypes hold approximately 12% of the sample. What was sequenced was PBMCs or T cells enriched from blood (not recorded which). The source of these receptors is a man between 45 and 60 years old who had recovered from COVID-19.

This chain links TRBV21-1 with TRBJ1-2; the tabulated D call, TRBD1, remains unverified against the DNA. TRBV21-1 is annotated as a pseudogene. The CDR3 covers 16 residues. The CDR3 protein is CASSKGNRGREYGYTF. In DNA form, the CDR3 reads TGTGCCAGCAGCAAAGGGAACAGGGGGCGAGAGTATGGCTACACCTTC.

There are a few counts of this clone. This chain connects TRBV29-1 to TRBJ1-2, with a weak D call TRBD1 (5 bases). The ends were cut back, 6 bases at V and 0 bases at J, with 11 bases in the middle. The CDR3 is 13 amino acids. Germline V gene sequence: CDR1 SQVTM, CDR2 ANQGSEA. The DNA of the CDR3 is TGCAGCGTGATGACAGACCCTAACTATGGCTACACCTTC. Protein product: CSVMTDPNYGYTF.

This rearrangement joins TRBV28 to TRBJ1-1; D ambiguous. Germline assignment: CDR1 MDHEN and CDR2 SYDVKM. There are 12 residues in the CDR3. V lost 6 bases, J lost 7 bases, and 12 bases lay in between. DNA of the CDR3: TGTGCCAGCAGCTTACCCCCAGTTGAAGCTTTCTTT. Translating gives CASSLPPVEAFF.

The chain is built from TRBV5-5 and TRBJ1-5; D is undetermined. CDR1 is SGHKS and CDR2 is YYEKEE in the germline V gene (reference sequence). The CDR3 is made up of 16 amino acids. The ends were cut back, 4 bases at V and 0 bases at J, with 14 bases in the middle. The CDR3 loop is CASSLLDLDSNQPQHF. The CDR3 DNA reads TGTGCCAGCAGCCTATTAGATCTCGATAGCAATCAGCCCCAGCATTTT.

V gene TRBV2 combines with J gene TRBJ1-5, with D tentatively TRBD1 (6 bases). CDR1 is SNHLY, CDR2 FYNNEI, per germline. V was trimmed by 4 bases and J by 0 bases, leaving 19 bases between them. This CDR3 has 18 residues. The CDR3 sequence is CASSVPQGTPDSNQPQHF. The CDR3, as DNA: TGTGCCAGCAGTGTTCCTCAGGGGACCCCAGATAGCAATCAGCCCCAGCATTTT.

The chain links TRBV4-2 to TRBJ2-1, with D possibly TRBD1 on 5 matching bases. From germline, CDR1 is LGHNA and CDR2 YNFKEQ. Trimming stripped 0 bases from V and 7 bases from J, with 10 bases between. The CDR3 has 14 amino acids. CDR3 region: CASSQEPGKNEQFF. CDR3 bases: TGTGCCAGCAGCCAAGAACCAGGGAAGAATGAGCAGTTCTTC.

This clone has just one count. The chain recombines TRBV7-2 with TRBJ2-2; D not certain. Between the trimmed V and J ends, which lost 3 bases and 5 bases, there was a span of 10 bases. The CDR3 covers 14 residues. Germline CDR1 reads SGHTA; CDR2 reads FQGNSA. In DNA, the CDR3 is TGTGCCAGCAGCTTCCAAGCCGGGACCGGGGAGCTGTTTTTT. Residues: CASSFQAGTGELFF. The variable domain in full, with the rest retrieved from reference TRBV7-2 and TRBJ2-2, is GAGVSQSPSNKVTEKGKDVELRCDPISGHTALYWYRQSLGQGLEFLIYFQGNSAPDKSGLPSDRFSAERTGGSVSTLTIQRTQQEDSAVYLCASSFQAGTGELFFGEGSRLTVL.

This clone was detected a few times. CDR3 sequence: CASSAGNSPLHF. CDR3 coding DNA: TGTGCCAGCAGCGCAGGGAATTCACCCCTCCACTTT. The rearrangement joins TRBV11-2 to TRBJ1-6; D may be TRBD1 (5 bases). The CDR3 runs to 12 residues. V was trimmed by 5 bases and J by 7 bases, leaving 6 bases between them. Germline assignment: CDR1 SGHAT and CDR2 FQNNGV.

This chain uses TRBV27 with TRBJ2-5; 10 bases agree with TRBD1. This CDR3 spans 16 amino acids. Germline CDR1 MNHEY, CDR2 SMNVEV (reference sequence). The J segment lost 2 bases and the V segment lost 1 base, leaving 4 bases of the junction unmatched. The chain's CDR3 is CASSLFGTGEQETQYF. The CDR3 DNA reads TGTGCCAGCAGTTTATTCGGGACAGGGGAGCAAGAGACCCAGTACTTC.

The V and J genes are TRBV6-5 and TRBJ1-2, with D possibly TRBD1 on 6 matching bases. This CDR3 region has 15 residues. Germline CDR1 is MNHEY and CDR2 is SVGAGI. V lost 2 bases, J lost 0 bases, and 10 bases lay in between. The CDR3 loop reads CASSYRTEANYGYTF. Here the CDR3 DNA reads TGTGCCAGCAGTTACAGGACAGAGGCTAACTATGGCTACACCTTC.

The chain recombines TRBV6-4 with TRBJ1-2; D call uncertain. The CDR3 runs to 14 residues. Trimming left V 6 bases short and J 2 bases short, with 13 bases between. The germline V gene encodes CDR1 MRHNA and CDR2 SNTAGT. CDR3 nucleotide sequence: TGTGCCAGCAGACGACCCGACAAAAACTATGGCTACACCTTC. Encoded protein: CASRRPDKNYGYTF.

This clone was found a few times. The rearrangement joins TRBV12-3 or TRBV12-4 to TRBJ2-1; TRBD2 matches 11 bases. J was trimmed by 12 bases and V by 5 bases; bases with no gene match: 6. CDR3 length: 13 residues. The CDR3 spells CASSTSGGISQFF. CDR3 in DNA: TGTGCCAGCAGTACTAGCGGGGGAATTTCGCAGTTCTTC.

The CDR3 nucleotides are TGTGCCAGCAGACAGGGAGCTGGGGCCAACGTCCTGACTTTC. Protein product: CASRQGAGANVLTF. The J gene is TRBJ2-6, the V gene TRBV2, with a possible D match to TRBD1 (6 bases). Germline lookup yields CDR1 SNHLY and CDR2 FYNNEI. V lost 6 bases and J lost 2, with 8 bases in between. The CDR3 sequence is 14 residues long.

The rearrangement links TRBV24-1 to TRBJ2-2; TRBD1 is a possible D gene (5 bases). The germline V and J ends were trimmed by 4 bases and 0 bases, with 5 bases remaining between them. Germline V lookup: CDR1 KGHDR, CDR2 SFDVKD. The CDR3 runs 14 residues. As DNA, the CDR3 is TGTGCCACCAGTGACAGGGCGAACACCGGGGAGCTGTTTTTT. It encodes CATSDRANTGELFF.

Here the CDR3 DNA reads TGCGCCAGCAGCCCTGTTGACGAGGATGGCTACACCTTC. Protein product: CASSPVDEDGYTF. This rearrangement joins TRBV5-1 to TRBJ1-2; no firm D call. V was clipped by 4 bases and J by 6 bases, with 13 bases between them. This CDR3 is built from 13 residues. Germline CDR1 reads SGHRS; CDR2 reads YFSETQ.

This clone was counted once. V gene TRBV13 combines with J gene TRBJ2-6; a possible D gene is TRBD1 (5 bases). Germline CDR1 is PRHDT and CDR2 is FYEKMQ (reference sequence). The CDR3 covers 17 residues. V dropped 5 bases and J dropped 1 base, with 15 bases sitting between them. The CDR3 reads CASSLKGSRSGANVLTF. DNA of the CDR3: TGTGCCAGCAGCCTAAAGGGGTCTAGGTCTGGGGCCAACGTCCTGACTTTC.

J is TRBJ2-7 and V is TRBV3-1 (or the pseudogene TRBV3-2); TRBD2 matches at 8 bases. V dropped 7 bases and J dropped 3; count of bases not matched to a gene: 8. The germline CDR1 and CDR2 sequences are LGHDT and YNNKEL (reference sequence). This CDR3 spans 14 amino acids. The CDR3 DNA sequence: TGTGCCAGCAAGGCAGTAGCGGGGAGCTACGAGCAGTACTTC. Amino acids: CASKAVAGSYEQYF.

The J gene is TRBJ2-5, the V gene TRBV6-5; D not certain. Trimming shortened V by 0 bases and J by 2 bases, and 13 bases separated the two germline ends. The CDR3 spans 16 residues. Germline assignment: CDR1 MNHEY and CDR2 SVGAGI. CDR3 residues: CASSYSITLQQETQYF. In nucleotides, the CDR3 is TGTGCCAGCAGTTACTCGATAACGTTACAGCAAGAGACCCAGTACTTC.